Sequencing of this T cell receptor beta chain was carried out in a study of blood T cells in healthy people across ages. A second PCR, run for roughly 6 to 11 cycles, used a sample-barcoded 5' primer plus a J-beta primer mix. TCRdb analysed the 5' RACE reads with MiXCR anew, one entry per CDR3 protein. In the table there are around 650,000 distinct CDR3 sequences, about 43% of which are singletons. Each donor had 8 to 10 milliliters of peripheral blood drawn. Deletions cut 0 bases from V and 3 bases from J, with 21 bases between. Germline CDR1 and CDR2: SEHNR and FQNEAQ (reference sequence). The length of the CDR3 is 19 residues.

The chain uses TRBV7-9 and TRBJ1-5, with D tentatively TRBD1 (6 bases). This sequence was found in a man older than 75 in good health. Sequenced material: blood. The CDR3 sequence: CASSLASRGADRINQPQHF. The CDR3 region has the DNA TGTGCCAGCAGCTTAGCATCGCGGGGGGCAGACAGGATCAATCAGCCCCAGCATTTT.